One and the same sample provided the 9 T cell receptor beta chains below, sequenced in a study of cytomegalovirus exposure and HLA in healthy donors. PCR was performed using 60 Vbeta and 13 Jbeta primers. The method was immunoSEQ multiplex PCR; TCRdb's version includes in-frame clones alone and lacks a portion of them. The data show about 190,000 clones, about 77% seen once. The sequenced sample consisted of PBMCs. The origin of the receptors is a young man in good health and CMV-seropositive.

This clone was observed once. This rearrangement joins TRBV10-2 to TRBJ1-1; D is unresolved. There are 13 residues in the CDR3. The germline V and J ends were trimmed by 7 bases and 0 bases, with 9 bases remaining between them. The germline V gene encodes CDR1 WSHSY and CDR2 SAAADI. CDR3 in amino acids: CASTAILNTEAFF. For the CDR3, the DNA is TGCGCCAGCACAGCGATCTTGAACACTGAAGCTTTCTTT.

The gene calls are TRBV9 and TRBJ2-3, with 9 bases identical to TRBD1. After removal of 4 bases from V and 3 bases from J, the junction contained 6 bases not matched to a gene. This CDR3 region has 15 residues. Germline CDR1 is SGDLS and CDR2 is YYNGEE. The CDR3 sequence: CASSPPGQGTDTQYF. The DNA of the CDR3 is TGTGCCAGCAGCCCCCCTGGACAGGGGACAGATACGCAGTATTTT.

The chain combines TRBV7-2 with TRBJ2-2; D might be TRBD2 (6 bases). The CDR3 spans 15 residues. Germline V gene lookup returns CDR1 SGHTA and CDR2 FQGNSA. V gave up 5 bases and J gave up 2 bases, with 12 bases separating them. DNA for the CDR3: TGTGCCAGCAGCATCGCCGGGACTAACACCGGGGAGCTGTTTTTT. Amino acids: CASSIAGTNTGELFF.

The chain recombines TRBV4-3 with TRBJ2-3, with 13 bases that match TRBD2. The germline CDR1 and CDR2 sequences are LGHNA and YSLEER. V dropped 0 bases and J dropped 4; count of bases not matched to a gene: 7. This CDR3 has 18 amino acids. The CDR3 region has the DNA TGCGCCAGCAGCCAAGATCCGACTAGCGGGGGGACGGCAGATACGCAGTATTTT. Its translation: CASSQDPTSGGTADTQYF.

The CDR3: CSVVGDRGHNEQFF. The CDR3 DNA reads TGCAGCGTTGTTGGGGACAGGGGGCACAATGAGCAGTTCTTC. V gene TRBV29-1 combines with J gene TRBJ2-1, with 12 bases fitting TRBD1. CDR1 is SQVTM, CDR2 ANQGSEA, per germline. V shed 4 bases and J 5 bases; nucleotides not matched to a gene: 3. This CDR3 comprises 14 residues.

V usage is TRBV28 and J usage is TRBJ2-7; a possible D gene is TRBD1 (5 bases). The V end was cut by 2 bases, the J end by 0 bases, with 14 bases between. There are 16 residues in the CDR3. Germline V gene sequence: CDR1 MDHEN, CDR2 SYDVKM. The CDR3 sequence: CASSLRWQGLSYEQYF. In DNA, the CDR3 is TGTGCCAGCAGTTTAAGGTGGCAGGGCCTCTCCTACGAGCAGTACTTC.

V usage is TRBV5-4 and J usage is TRBJ2-3; D remains unclear. The V gene's germline CDR1 is SGHNT and CDR2 YYREEE (reference sequence). The CDR3 is made up of 13 amino acids. The V gene lost 1 base and the J gene lost 2 bases, with 5 bases spanning the gap. CDR3 protein: CASSLSNTDTQYF. CDR3 sequence (DNA): TGTGCCAGCAGCTTGTCAAACACAGATACGCAGTATTTT.

The chain joins TRBV19 to TRBJ1-5; D may be TRBD1 (5 bases). Germline CDR1 and CDR2: LNHDA and SQIVND (reference sequence). This CDR3 has 16 amino acids. V lost 1 base, J lost 8 bases, and 18 bases lay in between. The CDR3 DNA sequence: TGTGCCAGTAGTATAGTGAGGTCAGGTTCGGGGGAGCCCCAGCATTTT. Residues: CASSIVRSGSGEPQHF.

This clone was picked up one time. The chain employs TRBV5-1 and TRBJ2-7; tentative D call: TRBD2 (6 bases). Trimming took off 3 bases at V and 0 bases at J, with 7 bases between the two ends. Germline V gene lookup returns CDR1 SGHRS and CDR2 YFSETQ. The CDR3 has 13 amino acids. The DNA of the CDR3 is TGCGCCAGCAGCTCGACTAGCTCCTACGAGCAGTACTTC. It encodes CASSSTSSYEQYF.